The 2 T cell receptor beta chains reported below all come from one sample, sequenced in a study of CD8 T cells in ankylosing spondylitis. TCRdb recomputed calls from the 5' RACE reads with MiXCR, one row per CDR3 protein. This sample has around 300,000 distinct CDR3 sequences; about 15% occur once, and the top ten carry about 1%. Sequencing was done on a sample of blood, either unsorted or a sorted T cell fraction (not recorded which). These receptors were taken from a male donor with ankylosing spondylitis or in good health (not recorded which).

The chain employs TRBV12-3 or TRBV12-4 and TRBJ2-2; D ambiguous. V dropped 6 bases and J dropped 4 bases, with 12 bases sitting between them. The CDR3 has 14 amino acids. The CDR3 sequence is CASRASERTGELFF. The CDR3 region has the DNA TGTGCCAGCAGGGCCTCGGAGCGCACCGGGGAGCTGTTTTTT.

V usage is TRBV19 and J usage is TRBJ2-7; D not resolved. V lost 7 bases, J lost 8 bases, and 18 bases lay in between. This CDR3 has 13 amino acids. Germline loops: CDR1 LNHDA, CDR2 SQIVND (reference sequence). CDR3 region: CASKPDGYEQQYF. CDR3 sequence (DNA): TGTGCCAGTAAACCCGACGGTTACGAGCAGCAGTACTTC.